These 27 T cell receptor beta chains came from one sample sequenced in a study of blood T cell repertoires in COVID-19. Using immunoSEQ multiplex PCR, the repertoire was profiled, and TCRdb retains in-frame clones only, with some absent. Here the sample spans around 330,000 clones, about nine tenths being singletons. The sequenced sample consisted of PBMCs or T cells enriched from blood (not recorded which). The source is a man in his sixties who had recovered from COVID-19.

The gene calls are TRBV3-1 (or the pseudogene TRBV3-2) and TRBJ2-3; TRBD2 matches at 7 bases. Germline loops: CDR1 LGHDT, CDR2 YNNKEL (reference sequence). J lost 0 bases, V lost 5 bases, and 5 bases had no gene match. This CDR3 is 15 amino acids long. DNA for the CDR3: TGTGCCAGCAGCTGGGTGGGGGGGAGCACAGATACGCAGTATTTT. This codes for CASSWVGGSTDTQYF.

This rearrangement joins TRBV5-4 to TRBJ2-5; D is perhaps TRBD2 (6 bases). The ends were cut back, 2 bases at V and 3 bases at J, with 14 bases in the middle. CDR3 length equals 15 residues. The germline V gene encodes CDR1 SGHNT and CDR2 YYREEE (reference sequence). CDR3 loop: CASSFGGTNKETQYF. In nucleotides, the CDR3 is TGTGCCAGCAGCTTCGGGGGAACTAATAAAGAGACCCAGTACTTC.

V usage is TRBV6-5 and J usage is TRBJ2-1; a weak D match, TRBD1 (6 bases). The germline V gene encodes CDR1 MNHEY and CDR2 SVGAGI. This CDR3 region has 15 residues. Trimming took off 6 bases at V and 2 bases at J, with 14 bases between the two ends. CDR3 DNA: TGTGCCAGCAGGTTAGACAGGTCCACCTACAATGAGCAGTTCTTC. Translation: CASRLDRSTYNEQFF.

Details on this clone: Germline and junction disagree at one end, which may indicate a read error. The rearrangement joins TRBV6-1 to TRBJ2-7; D may be TRBD2 (5 bases). Germline V gives CDR1 MNHNS, CDR2 SASEGT. This CDR3 spans 12 amino acids. The CDR3 DNA sequence: TGTGCCAGCAGTCACCAACTCGGGGTTAAGGACTTC. Translation gives CASSHQLGVKDF.

The V gene is TRBV2, the J gene TRBJ2-7; tentative D call: TRBD1 (5 bases). The germline V and J ends were trimmed by 2 bases and 4 bases, with 12 bases remaining between them. Germline-derived CDR1 and CDR2 are SNHLY and FYNNEI. CDR3 length: 14 residues. CDR3 nucleotides: TGTGCCAGCAGTGAATCCCAGGGTTATTACGAGCAGTACTTC. This sequence encodes CASSESQGYYEQYF.

The chain joins TRBV18 to TRBJ1-6; D call uncertain. This CDR3 region has 15 residues. The V end was cut by 3 bases, the J end by 2 bases, with 8 bases between. Germline V gene lookup returns CDR1 KGHSH and CDR2 LQKENI. The CDR3 region is CASSPAQTYNSPLHF. The DNA of the CDR3 is TGTGCCAGCTCACCGGCCCAGACCTATAATTCACCCCTCCACTTT.

J is TRBJ1-4 and V is TRBV7-9; 9 bases are a match to TRBD1. The CDR3 totals 12 residues. Germline V lookup: CDR1 SEHNR, CDR2 FQNEAQ (reference sequence). After removal of 8 bases from V and 7 bases from J, the junction contained 2 bases not matched to a gene. The CDR3 DNA follows: TGTGCCAGCGGGACAGGGAGTGAAAAACTGTTTTTT. Translated: CASGTGSEKLFF.

The rearrangement joins TRBV12-3 or TRBV12-4 to TRBJ2-3; D may be TRBD1 (6 bases). With 5 bases removed from V and 12 bases from J, the gap between germline ends came to 15 bases. The CDR3 has 12 amino acids. DNA of the CDR3: TGTGCCAGCAGTGAGGGCAGGGGTTCACAGTATTTT. Amino acid sequence: CASSEGRGSQYF.

The V call is TRBV5-1, the J call TRBJ2-2; 10 positions agree with TRBD2. CDR3 length: 16 residues. V shed 4 bases and J 1 base; nucleotides not matched to a gene: 4. The germline V gene encodes CDR1 SGHRS and CDR2 YFSETQ. In DNA form, the CDR3 reads TGCGCCAGCAGCCTATTAGCGGGAGGGAACACCGGGGAGCTGTTTTTT. Protein sequence: CASSLLAGGNTGELFF.

The V call is TRBV5-5, the J call TRBJ2-7, with TRBD1 matching 7 bases. CDR3 length: 13 residues. The germline V gene encodes CDR1 SGHKS and CDR2 YYEKEE (reference sequence). J gave up 5 bases and V 0 bases, and 2 bases lay outside the gene matches. CDR3 protein: CASSLVRGNEQYF. CDR3 in DNA: TGTGCCAGCAGCTTGGTCAGGGGGAACGAGCAGTACTTC.

V usage is TRBV28 and J usage is TRBJ2-7, with 7 bases that match TRBD1. The junction had 7 bases not matched to a gene; V was cut back by 6 bases and J by 2 bases. The CDR3 covers 14 residues. Germline lookup yields CDR1 MDHEN and CDR2 SYDVKM. CDR3 loop: CASSPPTGTYEQYF. In DNA form, the CDR3 reads TGTGCCAGCAGCCCCCCGACAGGGACCTACGAGCAGTACTTC.

V is TRBV18 and J is TRBJ1-2; possible D gene TRBD1, 6 bases. The V and J ends lost 2 bases and 2 bases respectively, with 15 bases between them. CDR1 and CDR2 (germline): KGHSH, LQKENI. The CDR3 sequence is 16 residues long. CDR3 loop: CASSPTAEGGNYGYTF. The CDR3 DNA is TGTGCCAGCTCACCAACGGCCGAGGGGGGGAACTATGGCTACACCTTC.

This sequence joins TRBV9 and TRBJ2-7; 7 nucleotides match TRBD2. The germline V gene has CDR1 SGDLS and CDR2 YYNGEE. V trimming: 0 bases; J trimming: 6 bases; junction bases outside the gene matches: 9. The CDR3 contains 15 residues. The CDR3, as DNA: TGTGCCAGCAGCGTAGATCCAGCGGGATTGCTCGAGCAGTACTTC. Protein product: CASSVDPAGLLEQYF.

About this clone: One end of the junction varies from germline; a read error may be responsible. The chain links TRBV12-3 or TRBV12-4 to TRBJ1-2; D might be TRBD1 (6 bases). This CDR3 is built from 13 residues. The CDR3, as DNA: TGTGCCAGCAGTTTACAGGGGAACTCTGGCTACACCTTC. Protein sequence: CASSLQGNSGYTF.

V is TRBV6-4 and J is TRBJ2-5, with D possibly TRBD1 on 5 matching bases. Germline V gene data show CDR1 as MRHNA and CDR2 as SNTAGT. There are 11 residues in the CDR3. Trimming pared 10 bases from V and 5 bases from J, leaving 11 bases between. In DNA, the CDR3 is TGTGCCACTAAGGGGCCTGAGACCCAGTACTTC. It encodes CATKGPETQYF.

This clone was seen a single time. The chain joins TRBV5-1 to TRBJ1-1; TRBD1 aligns across 7 bases. CDR3 length: 14 residues. Germline V gene lookup returns CDR1 SGHRS and CDR2 YFSETQ. V trimming: 0 bases; J trimming: 12 bases; junction bases outside the gene matches: 11. The CDR3: CASSLDPQGVQSFF. Written as DNA, the CDR3 is TGCGCCAGCAGCTTGGACCCCCAGGGGGTTCAGTCTTTCTTT.

The table lists this clone with a count of one. The gene calls are TRBV2 and TRBJ1-2; TRBD1 is a possible D gene (6 bases). The CDR3 sequence is 15 residues long. V was clipped by 7 bases and J by 4 bases, with 19 bases between them. CDR1 is SNHLY, CDR2 FYNNEI, per germline. The DNA of the CDR3 is TGTGCCAGCACCCTTCAAGTACAGGGCGTCTATGGCTACACCTTC. This gives the protein CASTLQVQGVYGYTF.

The rearrangement joins TRBV30 to TRBJ2-7, with TRBD2 as a possible D gene (6 bases). CDR1 is GTSNPN and CDR2 is SVGIG in the germline V gene (reference sequence). This CDR3 region has 14 residues. Trimming pared 0 bases from V and 2 bases from J, leaving 11 bases between. CDR3 bases: TGTGCCTGGAGTGTCGGGGGAGTTACCTACGAGCAGTACTTC. Amino acid sequence: CAWSVGGVTYEQYF.

The CDR3 spells CASSGTLNTEAFF. CDR3 coding DNA: TGTGCCAGCAGTGGGACTTTGAACACTGAAGCTTTCTTT. The rearrangement uses TRBV28 and TRBJ1-1; possible D gene TRBD1, 5 bases. The CDR3 length is 13 residues. Germline V gene sequence: CDR1 MDHEN, CDR2 SYDVKM. Trimming left V 5 bases short and J 0 bases short, with 7 bases between.

There are a few counts of this clone. The chain uses TRBV28 and TRBJ1-2, with no clear D. The germline V and J ends were trimmed by 7 bases and 3 bases, with 18 bases remaining between them. Looked up from germline, CDR1 is MDHEN and CDR2 is SYDVKM. The CDR3 is made up of 15 amino acids. In DNA form, the CDR3 reads TGTGCCAGCACCTCGGCGGGGTTTGAGGACTATGGCTACACCTTC. Protein: CASTSAGFEDYGYTF.

J is TRBJ2-2 and V is TRBV11-2; weak D call: TRBD1 (5 bases). V lost 3 bases and J lost 0, with 8 bases in between. The CDR3 totals 15 residues. The germline V gene has CDR1 SGHAT and CDR2 FQNNGV. The CDR3 DNA is TGTGCCAGCAGCTTTGACAGAACGAACACCGGGGAGCTGTTTTTT. Translation: CASSFDRTNTGELFF.

V and J are TRBV6-5 and TRBJ1-4, with 7 nucleotides matching TRBD1. The CDR3 contains 15 residues. Per the germline V gene, CDR1 is MNHEY and CDR2 is SVGAGI. With V trimmed by 4 bases and J by 2 bases, 4 bases remained unmatched. CDR3 protein: CASSSGGRTNEKLFF. CDR3 nucleotides: TGTGCCAGCAGTTCAGGGGGGAGGACTAATGAAAAACTGTTTTTT.

The rearrangement links TRBV19 to TRBJ1-1, with TRBD1 as a possible D gene (5 bases). V was pared by 3 bases and J by 1 base, with 12 bases between. This CDR3 contains 15 residues. Per germline, CDR1 LNHDA and CDR2 SQIVND (reference sequence). The DNA of the CDR3 is TGTGCCAGTAGTATTTCCGGGGGGAGGAACACTGAAGCTTTCTTT. This encodes CASSISGGRNTEAFF.

The chain has TRBV5-1 and TRBJ2-7, with unresolved D. Germline values: CDR1 SGHRS, CDR2 YFSETQ. Trimming removed 5 bases at V and 3 bases at J, with 12 bases between. The CDR3 sequence is 13 residues long. The CDR3 loop is CASSQVVDYEQYF. CDR3 nucleotide sequence: TGCGCCAGCAGTCAGGTAGTGGACTACGAGCAGTACTTC.

This chain joins TRBV7-2 and TRBJ2-3; possibly TRBD1 for D (5 bases). V was pared by 2 bases and J by 5 bases, with 14 bases between. The CDR3 has 15 residues. Germline CDR1 reads SGHTA; CDR2 reads FQGNSA. CDR3 sequence (DNA): TGTGCCAGCAGCTTACGCAGGGCTCGGAGAGATACGCAGTATTTT. This codes for CASSLRRARRDTQYF.

V gene TRBV29-1 combines with J gene TRBJ1-4; 8 bases agree with TRBD1. J lost 7 bases, V lost 6 bases, and 16 bases had no gene match. Per germline, CDR1 SQVTM and CDR2 ANQGSEA. The CDR3 is 16 residues long. The CDR3 protein is CSVIPPRTGNFEKLFF. The CDR3 DNA sequence: TGCAGCGTCATACCCCCCCGGACAGGGAACTTTGAAAAACTGTTTTTT.

The chain combines TRBV18 with TRBJ1-5; no firm D call. The V end lost 3 bases, the J end lost 3 bases, and 15 bases lay between the germline ends. Germline V gives CDR1 KGHSH, CDR2 LQKENI. The CDR3 runs to 16 residues. The CDR3 spells CASSPRSALPNQPQHF. CDR3 nucleotide sequence: TGTGCCAGCTCACCGAGATCAGCGCTGCCCAATCAGCCCCAGCATTTT.